Listed below are T cell receptor beta chains from one sample, sequenced in a study of OX40 agonist ivuxolimab in advanced cancers. This table comes from immunoSEQ multiplex PCR, and its TCRdb copy is limited to in-frame clones, with some not included. Here the sample spans 75,000 to 95,000 clones, 70% to 90% being singletons. This sample comprised CD4+ or CD8+ T cells sorted from blood, obtained in a trial of the OX40 agonist ivuxolimab. These receptors came from an adult with an advanced solid tumor such as melanoma, head and neck, liver or kidney cancer. CDR3s include the opening cysteine and the closing phenylalanine or tryptophan. The order of the fields is V gene, D gene, J gene, clone size, CDR3 DNA, CDR3 protein. D genes are given only for firm matches. A clone size is listed for some rows: how often the clone was seen (once, few, many), or a class if it is expanded.

V gene: TRBV28
D gene: NA
J gene: TRBJ2-3
clone size: once
CDR3 DNA: TGTGCCAGCAAATTACAGGGTACCGCAGATACGCAGTATTTT
CDR3 protein: CASKLQGTADTQYF

V gene: TRBV9
D gene: NA
J gene: TRBJ2-3
clone size: NA
CDR3 DNA: TGTGCCAGCAGCGTAGCTGGCGGGGAGAGCGCAGATACGCAGTATTTT
CDR3 protein: CASSVAGGESADTQYF

V gene: TRBV14
D gene: TRBD1
J gene: TRBJ2-7
clone size: NA
CDR3 DNA: TGTGCCAGCAGCCCCGGGACAGTTAAAGGGCAGTACTTC
CDR3 protein: CASSPGTVKGQYF

V gene: TRBV6-5
D gene: NA
J gene: TRBJ2-3
clone size: NA
CDR3 DNA: TGTGCCAGCAGTTACTCAGGGACCCACACAGATACGCAGTATTTT
CDR3 protein: CASSYSGTHTDTQYF

V gene: TRBV10-3
D gene: TRBD2
J gene: TRBJ2-7
clone size: NA
CDR3 DNA: TGTGCCATCAGCTTATATAGCGGGGGAAGCTCCTACGAGCAGTACTTC
CDR3 protein: CAISLYSGGSSYEQYF

V gene: TRBV10-3
D gene: NA
J gene: TRBJ1-2
clone size: NA
CDR3 DNA: TGTGCCATCAGTGAGTCCCTCAACTATGGCTACACCTTC
CDR3 protein: CAISESLNYGYTF

V gene: TRBV11-2
D gene: NA
J gene: TRBJ2-1
clone size: NA
CDR3 DNA: TGTGCCAGCAGCGCTCTTCTATTAGGGAGAAATGAGCAGTTCTTC
CDR3 protein: CASSALLLGRNEQFF

V gene: TRBV30
D gene: NA
J gene: TRBJ1-2
clone size: NA
CDR3 DNA: TGTGCCTGGAGTCCGGCCGAGTTCTATGGCTACACCTTC
CDR3 protein: CAWSPAEFYGYTF

V gene: TRBV4-1
D gene: NA
J gene: TRBJ2-7
clone size: NA
CDR3 DNA: TGCGCCAGCAGCCAAGGGCCAGCGGATTCCTACGAGCAGTACTTC
CDR3 protein: CASSQGPADSYEQYF

V gene: TRBV29-1
D gene: NA
J gene: TRBJ1-1
clone size: NA
CDR3 DNA: TGCAGCGCGGAGAGGGACCCAAACACTGAAGCTTTCTTT
CDR3 protein: CSAERDPNTEAFF

V gene: TRBV18
D gene: TRBD2
J gene: TRBJ2-7
clone size: NA
CDR3 DNA: TGTGCCAGCTCGCCCCTAGCGGGAGGACGATACGAGCAGTACTTC
CDR3 protein: CASSPLAGGRYEQYF

V gene: TRBV28
D gene: NA
J gene: TRBJ1-5
clone size: NA
CDR3 DNA: TGTGCCAGCAGTTGGGGATCGGGGGGTGTGAATCAGCCCCAGCATTTT
CDR3 protein: CASSWGSGGVNQPQHF

V gene: TRBV27
D gene: NA
J gene: TRBJ2-4
clone size: NA
CDR3 DNA: TGTGCCAGCAGGAGGGCCGGGGGAAACATTCAGTACTTC
CDR3 protein: CASRRAGGNIQYF

V gene: TRBV7-3
D gene: TRBD1
J gene: TRBJ2-5
clone size: NA
CDR3 DNA: TGTGCCAGCAGCCGGGGGACAGGGCGGGAGACCCAGTACTTC
CDR3 protein: CASSRGTGRETQYF

V gene: TRBV5-4
D gene: NA
J gene: TRBJ1-5
clone size: NA
CDR3 DNA: TGTGCCAGCAGTCGGACAGAGTATGGCAATCAGCCCCAGCATTTT
CDR3 protein: CASSRTEYGNQPQHF

V gene: TRBV5-4
D gene: NA
J gene: TRBJ1-1
clone size: NA
CDR3 DNA: TGTGCCAGCAGCTCCGAAAGAGGGAACACTGAAGCTTTCTTT
CDR3 protein: CASSSERGNTEAFF

V gene: TRBV4-2
D gene: NA
J gene: TRBJ2-5
clone size: once
CDR3 DNA: TGTGCCAGCAGCCAAGAAATGGTACGGGAAGAGACCCAGTACTTC
CDR3 protein: CASSQEMVREETQYF

V gene: TRBV7-9
D gene: TRBD1
J gene: TRBJ1-5
clone size: NA
CDR3 DNA: TGTGCCAGCAGCTCCGATGACAGGGGGATAGAGCCCCAGCATTTT
CDR3 protein: CASSSDDRGIEPQHF

V gene: TRBV29-1
D gene: NA
J gene: TRBJ2-7
clone size: few
CDR3 DNA: TGCAGCGCAGGGGACACTACCTACGAGCAGTACTTC
CDR3 protein: CSAGDTTYEQYF

V gene: TRBV27
D gene: NA
J gene: TRBJ1-2
clone size: NA
CDR3 DNA: TGTGCCAGCAGTTTCACAGGACAAAACTATGGCTACACCTTC
CDR3 protein: CASSFTGQNYGYTF

V gene: TRBV5-4
D gene: NA
J gene: TRBJ1-1
clone size: NA
CDR3 DNA: TGTGCCAGCAGCTTGGACACAGGAACTGAAGCTTTCTTT
CDR3 protein: CASSLDTGTEAFF

V gene: TRBV10-3
D gene: NA
J gene: TRBJ2-7
clone size: NA
CDR3 DNA: TGTGCCATCAGTGAGTCAGGGCGGGTTGGCACACTTTCCTACGAGCAGTACTTC
CDR3 protein: CAISESGRVGTLSYEQYF

V gene: TRBV28
D gene: NA
J gene: TRBJ2-7
clone size: NA
CDR3 DNA: TGTGCCAGCAGCCCCCCCAGCAGGGGGGTGAACGACGAGCAGTACTTC
CDR3 protein: CASSPPSRGVNDEQYF

V gene: TRBV7-6
D gene: NA
J gene: TRBJ2-7
clone size: NA
CDR3 DNA: TGTGCCAGCAGCTCGTATTTAGGCGAGCAGTACTTC
CDR3 protein: CASSSYLGEQYF

V gene: TRBV6-5
D gene: NA
J gene: TRBJ2-1
clone size: NA
CDR3 DNA: TGTGCCAGCTCATCGTACGGGAGTGGGAATGAGCAGTTCTTC
CDR3 protein: CASSSYGSGNEQFF

V gene: TRBV4-1
D gene: TRBD2
J gene: TRBJ2-7
clone size: NA
CDR3 DNA: TGCGCCAGCAGCCTTACCCCGGGACTAGCAGGCGAGCAGTACTTC
CDR3 protein: CASSLTPGLAGEQYF

V gene: TRBV27
D gene: NA
J gene: TRBJ1-1
clone size: medium-sized
CDR3 DNA: TGTGCCAGCAGCCTCAAATCGGTCTTCGCTGAAGCTTTCTTT
CDR3 protein: CASSLKSVFAEAFF

V gene: TRBV5-1
D gene: NA
J gene: TRBJ2-2
clone size: once
CDR3 DNA: TGCGCCAGCAGCTTGGGACCCCCGAACACCGGGGAGCTGTTTTTT
CDR3 protein: CASSLGPPNTGELFF

V gene: TRBV29-1
D gene: NA
J gene: TRBJ1-1
clone size: NA
CDR3 DNA: TGCAGCGTTTCCTTCCCCGAAGCTTTCTTT
CDR3 protein: CSVSFPEAFF

V gene: TRBV11-3
D gene: NA
J gene: TRBJ2-3
clone size: NA
CDR3 DNA: TGTGCCAGCAGCTTACTTGGACTGCTCACAGATACGCAGTATTTT
CDR3 protein: CASSLLGLLTDTQYF

V gene: TRBV13
D gene: NA
J gene: TRBJ1-1
clone size: NA
CDR3 DNA: TGTGCCAGCAGCTTAGTGCGGGGTGAAGCTTTCTTT
CDR3 protein: CASSLVRGEAFF

V gene: TRBV19
D gene: NA
J gene: TRBJ1-4
clone size: NA
CDR3 DNA: TGTGCCAGTAGTACGACCGCGACGGGGGATGAAAAACTGTTTTTT
CDR3 protein: CASSTTATGDEKLFF

V gene: TRBV7-2
D gene: NA
J gene: TRBJ2-5
clone size: NA
CDR3 DNA: TGTGCCAGCAGCTTAGGACAGCAAGAGACCCAGTACTTC
CDR3 protein: CASSLGQQETQYF

V gene: TRBV6-4
D gene: NA
J gene: TRBJ1-2
clone size: NA
CDR3 DNA: TGTGCCAGCAGTGACGGAGTTGCCTATGGCTACACCTTC
CDR3 protein: CASSDGVAYGYTF

V gene: TRBV7-8
D gene: TRBD1
J gene: TRBJ2-6
clone size: once
CDR3 DNA: TGTGCCAGCAGGCCGGGACAGTCCTCCTCTGGGGCCAACGTCCTGACTTTC
CDR3 protein: CASRPGQSSSGANVLTF

V gene: TRBV2
D gene: TRBD2
J gene: TRBJ2-1
clone size: NA
CDR3 DNA: TGTGCCAGCAGTGGGCGACTAGCGGGGTACAATGAGCAGTTCTTC
CDR3 protein: CASSGRLAGYNEQFF

V gene: TRBV10-1
D gene: NA
J gene: TRBJ2-1
clone size: NA
CDR3 DNA: TGCGCCAGCAGTGAGTCTAGCGGCTCCTACAATGAGCAGTTCTTC
CDR3 protein: CASSESSGSYNEQFF

V gene: TRBV6-5
D gene: NA
J gene: TRBJ1-4
clone size: NA
CDR3 DNA: TGTGCCAGCAGTTACTCGGGGGGGCCGGGTGAAAAACTGTTTTTT
CDR3 protein: CASSYSGGPGEKLFF

V gene: TRBV27
D gene: NA
J gene: TRBJ1-2
clone size: NA
CDR3 DNA: TGTGCCAGCAGTGGTCACTCCAATAACTATGGCTACACCTTC
CDR3 protein: CASSGHSNNYGYTF

V gene: TRBV19
D gene: TRBD1
J gene: TRBJ2-1
clone size: NA
CDR3 DNA: TGTGCCAGTAGCGCTTGGGACAGCTCCTACAATGAGCAGTTCTTC
CDR3 protein: CASSAWDSSYNEQFF

V gene: TRBV19
D gene: NA
J gene: TRBJ1-6
clone size: NA
CDR3 DNA: TGTGCCAGTAAGAGCAATAATTCACCCCTCCACTTT
CDR3 protein: CASKSNNSPLHF

V gene: TRBV7-9
D gene: TRBD1
J gene: TRBJ2-1
clone size: NA
CDR3 DNA: TGTGCCAGCAGCCCGCGAGGACAGGGTTCGGTTGAGCAGTTCTTC
CDR3 protein: CASSPRGQGSVEQFF

V gene: TRBV5-4
D gene: NA
J gene: TRBJ2-1
clone size: NA
CDR3 DNA: TGTGCCAGCAGCTTGGCCGTTGGGACGGAATCCTACAATGAGCAGTTCTTC
CDR3 protein: CASSLAVGTESYNEQFF

V gene: TRBV30
D gene: NA
J gene: TRBJ1-2
clone size: NA
CDR3 DNA: TGTGCCTGGGCACCGGGGTCTGCGTTTGGCTACACCTTC
CDR3 protein: CAWAPGSAFGYTF

V gene: TRBV27
D gene: TRBD1
J gene: TRBJ1-4
clone size: NA
CDR3 DNA: TGTGCCAGCAGTTTGACAGGGGCTACTAATGAAAAACTGTTTTTT
CDR3 protein: CASSLTGATNEKLFF

V gene: TRBV7-9
D gene: TRBD1
J gene: TRBJ1-1
clone size: once
CDR3 DNA: TGTGCCAGCAGCTTATTGGGGCAGGGGGTTGGTGAAGCTTTCTTT
CDR3 protein: CASSLLGQGVGEAFF

V gene: TRBV19
D gene: TRBD2
J gene: TRBJ2-5
clone size: NA
CDR3 DNA: TGTGCCAGTAGTCCCGGACTAGCGGGAGAGAGGGAGACCCAGTACTTC
CDR3 protein: CASSPGLAGERETQYF

V gene: TRBV7-9
D gene: TRBD1
J gene: TRBJ2-6
clone size: NA
CDR3 DNA: TGTGCCAGCAGCTCTATAAGGACAGGGAGATCCCCTGGGGCCAACGTCCTGACTTTC
CDR3 protein: CASSSIRTGRSPGANVLTF

V gene: TRBV5-1
D gene: TRBD2
J gene: TRBJ2-3
clone size: NA
CDR3 DNA: TGCGCCACGTTGGGGCGGGGGGGCACAGATACGCAGTATTTT
CDR3 protein: CATLGRGGTDTQYF

V gene: TRBV19
D gene: NA
J gene: TRBJ2-3
clone size: NA
CDR3 DNA: TGTGCCAGTAGTATATCCAAAGATAGCACAGATACGCAGTATTTT
CDR3 protein: CASSISKDSTDTQYF

V gene: TRBV28
D gene: TRBD2
J gene: TRBJ2-3
clone size: NA
CDR3 DNA: TGTGCCAGCAGTTCTCCCCGTACTAGCGGGAGTGTAGGAGATACGCAGTATTTT
CDR3 protein: CASSSPRTSGSVGDTQYF

V gene: TRBV29-1
D gene: TRBD1
J gene: TRBJ2-2
clone size: NA
CDR3 DNA: TGCAGCGCCTCCGGGACAGGGGGGGCCGGGGAGCTGTTTTTT
CDR3 protein: CSASGTGGAGELFF

V gene: TRBV6-1
D gene: NA
J gene: TRBJ2-7
clone size: NA
CDR3 DNA: TGTGCCAGCGACGCGGGCTCCTACGAGCAGTACTTC
CDR3 protein: CASDAGSYEQYF

V gene: TRBV6-5
D gene: NA
J gene: TRBJ1-1
clone size: NA
CDR3 DNA: TGTGCCAGCAGTTACTCGGGACTGACTGAAGCTTTCTTT
CDR3 protein: CASSYSGLTEAFF

V gene: TRBV19
D gene: NA
J gene: TRBJ2-1
clone size: NA
CDR3 DNA: TGTGCCAGTAGTATCCCAGGGTTGGGTGAGCAGTTCTTC
CDR3 protein: CASSIPGLGEQFF

V gene: TRBV2
D gene: TRBD2
J gene: TRBJ2-7
clone size: NA
CDR3 DNA: TGTGCCAGCAAGGGGAGTAAGCGGGAACATTCCTACGAGCAGTACTTC
CDR3 protein: CASKGSKREHSYEQYF

V gene: TRBV5-1
D gene: NA
J gene: TRBJ2-7
clone size: NA
CDR3 DNA: TGCGCCAGCAGCTTTAATGAGGGTAGGGCCTACGAGCAGTACTTC
CDR3 protein: CASSFNEGRAYEQYF